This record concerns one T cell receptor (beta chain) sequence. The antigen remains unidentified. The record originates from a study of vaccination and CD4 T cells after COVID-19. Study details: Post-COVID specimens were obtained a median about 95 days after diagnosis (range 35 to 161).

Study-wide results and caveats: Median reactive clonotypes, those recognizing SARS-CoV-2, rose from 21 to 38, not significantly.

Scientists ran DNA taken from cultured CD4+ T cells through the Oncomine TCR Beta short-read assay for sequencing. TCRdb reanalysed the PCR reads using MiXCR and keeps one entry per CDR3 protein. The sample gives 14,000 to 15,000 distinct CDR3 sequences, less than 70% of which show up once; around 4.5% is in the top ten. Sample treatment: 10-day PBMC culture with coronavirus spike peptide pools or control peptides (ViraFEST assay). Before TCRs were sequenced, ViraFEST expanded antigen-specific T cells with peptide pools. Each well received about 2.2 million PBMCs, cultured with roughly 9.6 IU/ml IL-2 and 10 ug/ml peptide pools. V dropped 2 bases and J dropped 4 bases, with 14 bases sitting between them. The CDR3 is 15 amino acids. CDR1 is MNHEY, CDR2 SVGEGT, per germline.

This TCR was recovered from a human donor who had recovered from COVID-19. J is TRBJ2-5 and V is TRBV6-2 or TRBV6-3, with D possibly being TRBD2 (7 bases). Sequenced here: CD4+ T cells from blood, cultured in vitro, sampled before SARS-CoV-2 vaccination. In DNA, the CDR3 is TGTGCCAGCAGTTACGGAGCCGGGGGGCTAGAGACCCAGTACTTC. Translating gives CASSYGAGGLETQYF.